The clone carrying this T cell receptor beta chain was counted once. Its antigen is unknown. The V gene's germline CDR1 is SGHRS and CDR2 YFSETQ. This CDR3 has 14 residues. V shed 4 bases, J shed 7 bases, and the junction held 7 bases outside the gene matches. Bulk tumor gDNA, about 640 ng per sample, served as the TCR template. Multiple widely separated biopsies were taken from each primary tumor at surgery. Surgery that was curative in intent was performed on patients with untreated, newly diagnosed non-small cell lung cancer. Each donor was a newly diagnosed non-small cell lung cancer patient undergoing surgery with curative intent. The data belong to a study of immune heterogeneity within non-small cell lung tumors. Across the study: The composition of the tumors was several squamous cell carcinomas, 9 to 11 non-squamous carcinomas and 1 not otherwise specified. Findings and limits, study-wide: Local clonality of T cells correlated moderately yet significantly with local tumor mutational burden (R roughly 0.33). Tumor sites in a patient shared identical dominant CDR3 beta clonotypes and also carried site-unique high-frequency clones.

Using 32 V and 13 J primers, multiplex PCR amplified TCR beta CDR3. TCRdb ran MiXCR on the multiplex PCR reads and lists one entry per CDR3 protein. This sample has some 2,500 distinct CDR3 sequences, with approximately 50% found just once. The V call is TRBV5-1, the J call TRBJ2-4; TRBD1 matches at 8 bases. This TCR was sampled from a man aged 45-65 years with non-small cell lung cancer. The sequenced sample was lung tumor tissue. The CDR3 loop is CASSPDGQGNIQYF. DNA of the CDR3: TGCGCCAGCAGCCCGGATGGACAGGGCAACATTCAGTACTTC.